This TCR beta chain is from a study of technical replicates of blood from several donors. Measured with immunoSEQ multiplex PCR; TCRdb has only the in-frame clones, and not every one. The table records about 16,000 clones, approximately 90% of them present only once. The sample consisted of PBMCs. This TCR was recovered from a human donor in good health.

CDR3 region: CASSKRPDGAFF. The CDR3 DNA reads as TGTGCCAGCAGCAAGCGACCTGATGGTGCTTTCTTT. The chain links TRBV7-8 to TRBJ1-1; no reliable D call. Trimming took off 5 bases at V and 11 bases at J, with 15 bases between the two ends. Germline values: CDR1 SGHVS, CDR2 FQNEAQ. This CDR3 has 12 residues.